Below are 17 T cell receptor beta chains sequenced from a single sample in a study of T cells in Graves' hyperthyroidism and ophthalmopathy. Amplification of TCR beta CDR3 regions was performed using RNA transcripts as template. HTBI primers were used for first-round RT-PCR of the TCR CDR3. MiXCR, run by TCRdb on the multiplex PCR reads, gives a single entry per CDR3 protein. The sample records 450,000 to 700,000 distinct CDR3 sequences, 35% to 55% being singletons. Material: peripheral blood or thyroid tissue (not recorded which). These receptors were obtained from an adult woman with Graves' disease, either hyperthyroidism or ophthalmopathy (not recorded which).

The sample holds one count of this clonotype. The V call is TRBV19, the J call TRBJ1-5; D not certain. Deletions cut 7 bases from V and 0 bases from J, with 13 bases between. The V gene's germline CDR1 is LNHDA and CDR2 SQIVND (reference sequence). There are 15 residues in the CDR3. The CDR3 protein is CASTTTIVSNQPQHF. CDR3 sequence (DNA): TGTGCCAGTACCACGACTATAGTTAGCAATCAGCCCCAGCATTTT.

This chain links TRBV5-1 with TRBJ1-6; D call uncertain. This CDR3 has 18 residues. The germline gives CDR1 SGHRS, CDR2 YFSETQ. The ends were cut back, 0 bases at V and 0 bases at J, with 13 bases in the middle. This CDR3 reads CASSLGRALSSYNSPLHF. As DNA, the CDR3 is TGCGCCAGCAGCTTGGGACGGGCCCTGAGCTCCTATAATTCACCCCTCCACTTT.

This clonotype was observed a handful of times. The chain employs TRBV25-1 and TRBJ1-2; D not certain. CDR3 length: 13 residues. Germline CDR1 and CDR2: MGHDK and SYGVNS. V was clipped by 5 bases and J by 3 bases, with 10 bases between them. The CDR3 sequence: CASSPVGYYGYTF. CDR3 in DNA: TGTGCCAGCAGTCCCGTTGGGTACTATGGCTACACCTTC.

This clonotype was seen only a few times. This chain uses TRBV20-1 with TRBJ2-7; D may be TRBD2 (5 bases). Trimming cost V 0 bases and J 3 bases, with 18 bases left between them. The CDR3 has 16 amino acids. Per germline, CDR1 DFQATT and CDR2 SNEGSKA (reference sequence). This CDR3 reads CSARDQGGGDHYEQYF. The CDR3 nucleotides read TGCAGTGCTAGAGATCAAGGCGGAGGAGATCACTACGAGCAGTACTTC.

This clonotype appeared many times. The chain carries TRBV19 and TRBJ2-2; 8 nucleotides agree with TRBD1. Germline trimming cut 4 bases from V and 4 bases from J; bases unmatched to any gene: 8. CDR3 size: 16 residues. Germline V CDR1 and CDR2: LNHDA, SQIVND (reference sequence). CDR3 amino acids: CASSTGQGGSTGELFF. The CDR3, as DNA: TGTGCCAGTAGTACCGGACAGGGTGGGAGCACCGGGGAGCTGTTTTTT.

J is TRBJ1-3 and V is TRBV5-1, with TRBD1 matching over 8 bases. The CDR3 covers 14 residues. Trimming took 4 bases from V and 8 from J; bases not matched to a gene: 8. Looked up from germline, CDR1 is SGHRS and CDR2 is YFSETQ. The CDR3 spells CASSIGTGGYTIYF. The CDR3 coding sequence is TGCGCCAGCAGCATTGGGACAGGAGGCTACACCATATATTTT.

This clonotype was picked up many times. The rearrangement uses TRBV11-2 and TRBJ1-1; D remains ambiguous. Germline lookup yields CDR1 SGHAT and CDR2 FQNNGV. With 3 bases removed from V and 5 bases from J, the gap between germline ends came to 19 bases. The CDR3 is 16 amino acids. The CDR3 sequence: CASSFNPLVGVTEAFF. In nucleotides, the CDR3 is TGTGCCAGCAGCTTTAATCCCCTGGTCGGGGTGACTGAAGCTTTCTTT.

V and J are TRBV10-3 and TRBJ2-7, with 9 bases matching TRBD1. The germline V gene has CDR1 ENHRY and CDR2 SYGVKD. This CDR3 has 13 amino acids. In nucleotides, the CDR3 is TGTGCTCACCGGGACAGGGAGACCTACGAGCAGTACTTC. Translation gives CAHRDRETYEQYF.

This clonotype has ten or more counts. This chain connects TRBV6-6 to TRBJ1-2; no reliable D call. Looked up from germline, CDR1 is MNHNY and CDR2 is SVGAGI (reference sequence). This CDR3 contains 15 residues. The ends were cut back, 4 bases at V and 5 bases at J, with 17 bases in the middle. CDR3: CASSFPSGVRYGYTF. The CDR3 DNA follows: TGTGCCAGCAGTTTCCCGTCAGGAGTTCGGTATGGCTACACCTTC.

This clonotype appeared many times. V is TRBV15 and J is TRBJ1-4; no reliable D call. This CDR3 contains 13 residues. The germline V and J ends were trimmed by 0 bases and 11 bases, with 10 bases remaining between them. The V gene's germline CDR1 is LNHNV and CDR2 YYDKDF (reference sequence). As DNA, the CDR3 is TGTGCCACCAGCAGAGAGCCGTCGGCGAAACTGTTTTTT. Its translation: CATSREPSAKLFF.

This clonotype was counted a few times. CDR3 protein: CASSLTRGSSGNTIYF. The DNA for the CDR3 is TGTGCCAGCAGCCTCACGCGCGGTAGCTCTGGAAACACCATATATTTT. The rearrangement links TRBV7-2 to TRBJ1-3; no definite D call. V lost 5 bases, J lost 0 bases, and 14 bases lay in between. This CDR3 is 16 amino acids long. Germline V gene data show CDR1 as SGHTA and CDR2 as FQGNSA.

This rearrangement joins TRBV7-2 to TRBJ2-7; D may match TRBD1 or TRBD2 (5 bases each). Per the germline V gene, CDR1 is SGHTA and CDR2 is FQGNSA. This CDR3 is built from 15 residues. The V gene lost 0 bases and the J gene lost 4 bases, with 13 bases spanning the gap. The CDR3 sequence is CASSLASGRMYEQYF. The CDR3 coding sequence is TGTGCCAGCAGCTTAGCCTCGGGACGGATGTACGAGCAGTACTTC. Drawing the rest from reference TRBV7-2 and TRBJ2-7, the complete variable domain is GAGVSQSPSNKVTEKGKDVELRCDPISGHTALYWYRQSLGQGLEFLIYFQGNSAPDKSGLPSDRFSAERTGGSVSTLTIQRTQQEDSAVYLCASSLASGRMYEQYFGPGTRLTVT.

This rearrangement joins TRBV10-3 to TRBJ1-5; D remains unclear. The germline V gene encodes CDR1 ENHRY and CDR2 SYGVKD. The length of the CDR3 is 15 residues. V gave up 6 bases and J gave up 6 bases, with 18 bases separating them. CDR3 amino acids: CAISDSGLRGQPQHF. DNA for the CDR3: TGTGCCATCAGCGATTCGGGATTGAGAGGTCAGCCCCAGCATTTT.

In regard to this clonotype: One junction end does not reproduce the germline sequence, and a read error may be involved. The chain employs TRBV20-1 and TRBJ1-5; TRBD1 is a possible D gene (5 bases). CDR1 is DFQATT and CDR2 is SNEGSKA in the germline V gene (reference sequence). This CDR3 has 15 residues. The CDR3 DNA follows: TGCAGTGTGGGGACGGAAGATTATAGCAATCAGTCCCAGCATTTT. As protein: CSVGTEDYSNQSQHF.

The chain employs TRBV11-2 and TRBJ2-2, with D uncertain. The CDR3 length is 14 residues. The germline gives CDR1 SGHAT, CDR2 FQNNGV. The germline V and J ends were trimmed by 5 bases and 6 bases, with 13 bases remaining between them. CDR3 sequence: CASSQTAFAGELFF. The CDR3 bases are TGTGCCAGCAGCCAAACAGCGTTCGCCGGGGAGCTGTTTTTT.

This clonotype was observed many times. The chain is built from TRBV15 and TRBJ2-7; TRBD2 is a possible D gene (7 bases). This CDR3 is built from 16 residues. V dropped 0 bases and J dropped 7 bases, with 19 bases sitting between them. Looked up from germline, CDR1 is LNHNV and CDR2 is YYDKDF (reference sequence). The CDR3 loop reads CATSRDGIGGGGEQYF. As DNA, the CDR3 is TGTGCCACCAGCAGAGATGGGATAGGCGGGGGCGGAGAGCAGTACTTC.

This chain's CDR3 is CASSTSGRSGANVLTF. CDR3 nucleotide sequence: TGTGCCAGCAGTACTAGCGGGAGATCCGGGGCCAACGTCCTGACTTTC. V usage is TRBV25-1 and J usage is TRBJ2-6; 11 bases align to TRBD2. With V trimmed by 5 bases and J by 4 bases, 4 bases remained unmatched. Germline CDR1 reads MGHDK; CDR2 reads SYGVNS. The CDR3 has 16 residues.